This T cell receptor beta chain was profiled in a study of cytomegalovirus exposure and HLA in healthy donors. Study-wide points: Upon later analysis, HLA-associated TCR beta chains proved more clonally expanded than other, equally common chains.

With 60 Vbeta and 13 Jbeta primers, the PCR was carried out. This table comes from immunoSEQ multiplex PCR, and its TCRdb copy is limited to in-frame clones, with some not included. In the table there are 200,000 or so clones, roughly 83% of which are singletons. Details on this clone: The antigen remains unidentified.

The sequence came from a girl aged 10 to 17 in good health and CMV-seronegative. Sample: PBMCs.

The CDR3 here is CASSLVVGGKGNTIYF. As DNA, the CDR3 is TGCGCCAGCAGCTTGGTGGTTGGCGGGAAGGGAAACACCATATATTTT. This chain uses TRBV5-1 with TRBJ1-3; no clear D gene. Trimming took 0 bases from V and 4 from J, leaving 14 bases between them. CDR3 size: 16 residues. Germline V gene sequence: CDR1 SGHRS, CDR2 YFSETQ. The full variable domain, with the rest looked up from reference TRBV5-1 and TRBJ1-3, is KAGVTQTPRYLIKTRGQQVTLSCSPISGHRSVSWYQQTPGQGLQFLFEYFSETQRNKGNFPGRFSGRQFSNSRSEMNVSTLELGDSALYLCASSLVVGGKGNTIYFGEGSWLTVV.